This entry lists 10 T cell receptor beta chains sequenced from one sample in a study of blood T cells in healthy people across ages. The use of a sample-barcoded 5' primer and a J-beta primer mix characterized a second PCR of about 6 to 12 cycles. In TCRdb, the 5' RACE reads were re-called with MiXCR into one record per CDR3 protein. This table has hundreds of thousands of distinct CDR3 sequences, roughly 47% appearing once. Sequenced: blood. Receptors originate from a woman aged 55 to 70 in good health.

The rearrangement joins TRBV7-9 to TRBJ1-5; no clear D. The CDR3 runs to 14 residues. Trimming took 0 bases from V and 6 from J, leaving 9 bases between them. The V gene's germline CDR1 is SEHNR and CDR2 FQNEAQ (reference sequence). CDR3: CASSLAGVVQPQHF. The CDR3 nucleotides are TGTGCCAGCAGCTTAGCCGGGGTCGTTCAGCCCCAGCATTTT.

This clonotype has a handful of counts. The chain uses TRBV5-1 and TRBJ1-1; D gene ambiguous. The germline V and J ends were trimmed by 3 bases and 8 bases, with 11 bases remaining between them. The CDR3 is 12 residues long. Germline-derived CDR1 and CDR2 are SGHRS and YFSETQ. In nucleotides, the CDR3 is TGCGCCAGCAGCTGGACCGGAGGGGAAGCTTTCTTT. Protein: CASSWTGGEAFF.

This chain uses TRBV4-2 with TRBJ2-5; the D call may be TRBD1 or TRBD2 (5 bases each). Between the trimmed V and J ends, which lost 0 bases and 4 bases, there was a span of 12 bases. The length of the CDR3 is 15 residues. Germline V gene data show CDR1 as LGHNA and CDR2 as YNFKEQ. The CDR3 nucleotides are TGTGCCAGCAGCCAAGATCGAGGGGAAGTAGAGACCCAGTACTTC. This codes for CASSQDRGEVETQYF.

V gene TRBV3-1 combines with J gene TRBJ2-2, with 14 bases that match TRBD2. Trimming cost V 5 bases and J 4 bases; bases outside gene matches: 6. The CDR3 loop spans 17 amino acids. Per germline, CDR1 LGHDT and CDR2 YNNKEL (reference sequence). The CDR3 loop is CASSWGLAGASTGELFF. The CDR3 DNA reads as TGTGCCAGCAGCTGGGGACTAGCGGGGGCCTCCACCGGGGAGCTGTTTTTT.

V usage is TRBV27 and J usage is TRBJ2-3; possibly TRBD2 for D (6 bases). Germline V gives CDR1 MNHEY, CDR2 SMNVEV (reference sequence). This CDR3 is built from 15 residues. Trimming pared 5 bases from V and 2 bases from J, leaving 14 bases between. The CDR3 protein is CASSGLRGPTDTQYF. The DNA of the CDR3 is TGTGCCAGCAGTGGCCTGCGGGGACCCACAGATACGCAGTATTTT.

This clonotype was picked up a small number of times. The chain employs TRBV6-5 and TRBJ2-1, with 12 bases aligning to TRBD1. Trimming took 6 bases from V and 5 from J; bases not matched to a gene: 8. This CDR3 contains 16 residues. The germline V gene encodes CDR1 MNHEY and CDR2 SVGAGI. The CDR3: CASRLHRDRGHNEQFF. The CDR3 region has the DNA TGTGCCAGCAGGCTACACCGGGACAGGGGGCACAATGAGCAGTTCTTC.

This clonotype has only a few counts. The chain couples TRBV7-3 to TRBJ2-1; 8 bases are a match to TRBD2. The CDR3 contains 18 residues. J lost 8 bases, V lost 1 base, and 16 bases had no gene match. Germline CDR1 is SGHTA and CDR2 is FQGTGA. The CDR3 sequence: CASSLISGASGPFDEQFF. The CDR3 DNA is TGTGCCAGCAGCTTAATATCCGGGGCTAGCGGGCCTTTCGATGAGCAGTTCTTC. Variable domain in full (rest from reference TRBV7-3 and TRBJ2-1): GAGVSQTPSNKVTEKGKYVELRCDPISGHTALYWYRQSLGQGPEFLIYFQGTGAADDSGLPNDRFFAVRPEGSVSTLKIQRTERGDSAVYLCASSLISGASGPFDEQFFGPGTRLTVL.

This chain uses TRBV28 with TRBJ2-1, with 10 bases identical to TRBD1. This CDR3 has 13 residues. The V gene end was trimmed by 10 bases and the J gene end by 10 bases; junction bases not matched to a gene: 10. The germline V gene has CDR1 MDHEN and CDR2 SYDVKM. The CDR3 nucleotides are TGTGCCACCAGACAGGGGGCGCGAGTCGAGCAGTTCTTC. Protein product: CATRQGARVEQFF.

As regards this clonotype: The germline gene is not matched at one end of the junction; a read error may be the cause. The chain is built from TRBV25-1 and TRBJ2-1; perhaps TRBD1 as D (6 bases). CDR3 length: 16 residues. Germline assignment: CDR1 MGHDK and CDR2 SYGVNS. The CDR3 loop is CASSESGVGSCNEQFF. The CDR3 bases are TGTGCCAGCAGTGAATCAGGGGTGGGCTCCTGCAATGAGCAGTTCTTC.

This clonotype occurred a few times. The chain couples TRBV4-1 to TRBJ1-1; tentatively, D is TRBD1 (5 bases). Germline CDR1 reads MGHRA; CDR2 reads YSYEKL. V was shortened by 0 bases and J by 4 bases, with 9 bases between the two germline ends. The CDR3 is made up of 14 amino acids. CDR3 loop: CASSQDMRGTEAFF. The CDR3 region has the DNA TGCGCCAGCAGCCAAGATATGAGGGGCACTGAAGCTTTCTTT.